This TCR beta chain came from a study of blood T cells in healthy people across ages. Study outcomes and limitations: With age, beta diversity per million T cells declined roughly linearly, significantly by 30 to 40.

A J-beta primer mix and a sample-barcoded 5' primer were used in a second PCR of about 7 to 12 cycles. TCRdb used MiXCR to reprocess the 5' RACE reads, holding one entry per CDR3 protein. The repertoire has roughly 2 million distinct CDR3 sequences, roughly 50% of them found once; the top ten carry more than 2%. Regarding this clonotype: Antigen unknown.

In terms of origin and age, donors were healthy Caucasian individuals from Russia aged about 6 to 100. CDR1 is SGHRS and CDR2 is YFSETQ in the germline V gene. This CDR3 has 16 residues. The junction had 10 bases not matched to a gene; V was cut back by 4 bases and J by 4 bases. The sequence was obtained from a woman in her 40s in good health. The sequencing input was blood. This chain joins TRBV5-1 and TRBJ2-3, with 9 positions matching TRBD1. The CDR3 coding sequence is TGCGCCAGCAGCCGACTACAGGGGGCGAGCGCAGATACGCAGTATTTT. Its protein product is CASSRLQGASADTQYF. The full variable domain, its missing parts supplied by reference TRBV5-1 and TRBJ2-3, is KAGVTQTPRYLIKTRGQQVTLSCSPISGHRSVSWYQQTPGQGLQFLFEYFSETQRNKGNFPGRFSGRQFSNSRSEMNVSTLELGDSALYLCASSRLQGASADTQYFGPGTRLTVL.